The next 19 T cell receptor beta chains were all read from a single sample in a study of blood T cell repertoires in COVID-19. Profiled with immunoSEQ multiplex PCR; TCRdb holds only in-frame clones, not every one. The sample includes around 120,000 clones, around 91% of them seen just once. The sequenced sample consisted of peripheral blood. The receptor set was obtained from an older woman with COVID-19, enrolled during active disease.

This chain joins TRBV7-9 and TRBJ2-5; D call uncertain. V was clipped by 2 bases and J by 0 bases, with 13 bases between them. The length of the CDR3 is 16 residues. Germline CDR1 is SEHNR and CDR2 is FQNEAQ (reference sequence). The CDR3 DNA is TGTGCCAGCAGCTTAACCGCAGGCAGCCACCAAGAGACCCAGTACTTC. Encoded protein: CASSLTAGSHQETQYF.

This clone has only one observation. The chain uses TRBV3-1 (or the pseudogene TRBV3-2) and TRBJ1-5; possibly TRBD1 for D (5 bases). The CDR3 totals 15 residues. CDR1 LGHDT and CDR2 YNNKEL come from the germline V gene (reference sequence). Trimming left V 3 bases short and J 4 bases short, with 13 bases between. The CDR3 reads CASSQQGLRNQPQHF. The CDR3 DNA is TGTGCCAGCAGCCAGCAGGGATTGAGAAATCAGCCCCAGCATTTT.

V is TRBV5-1 and J is TRBJ1-1; 7 bases agree with TRBD1. The germline V gene has CDR1 SGHRS and CDR2 YFSETQ. CDR3 length equals 15 residues. Trimming cost V 4 bases and J 1 base; bases outside gene matches: 7. The CDR3 spells CASSNSDRRNTEAFF. In DNA, the CDR3 is TGCGCCAGCAGCAACTCGGACAGGCGGAACACTGAAGCTTTCTTT.

CDR3 in DNA: TGTGCCAGCAGTAAGAGGAGACCCAACACCGGGGAGCTGTTTTTT. As protein: CASSKRRPNTGELFF. This chain uses TRBV6-1 with TRBJ2-2; D call uncertain. V lost 5 bases and J lost 2, with 12 bases in between. In germline, CDR1 is MNHNS, CDR2 SASEGT. The CDR3 covers 15 residues.

V gene TRBV7-9 combines with J gene TRBJ2-3; 7 nucleotides agree with TRBD1. The CDR3 totals 16 residues. V shed 0 bases, J shed 2 bases, and the junction held 5 bases outside the gene matches. Germline-derived CDR1 and CDR2 are SEHNR and FQNEAQ (reference sequence). CDR3 in DNA: TGTGCCAGCAGCTTAGCTGGGGACAGTCCCACAGATACGCAGTATTTT. Its translation: CASSLAGDSPTDTQYF.

V is TRBV6-5 and J is TRBJ1-2, with 8 positions matching TRBD1. This CDR3 has 16 residues. V lost 0 bases to trimming and J lost 7 bases; unmatched junction nucleotides: 10. The germline CDR1 and CDR2 sequences are MNHEY and SVGAGI. The CDR3, as DNA: TGTGCCAGCAGTTACTCGATCGGACAGGGCGTCGGTGGCTACACCTTC. It is translated as CASSYSIGQGVGGYTF.

The rearrangement links TRBV4-1 to TRBJ1-5, with 9 positions matching TRBD1. The CDR3 contains 16 residues. V trimming: 0 bases; J trimming: 7 bases; junction bases outside the gene matches: 7. Per germline, CDR1 MGHRA and CDR2 YSYEKL. Here the CDR3 DNA reads TGCGCCAGCAGCCAAGAGACTACAGGGGGCTTGCAGCCCCAGCATTTT. This gives the protein CASSQETTGGLQPQHF.

This chain uses TRBV19 with TRBJ1-2; 11 bases align to TRBD1. Germline CDR1 LNHDA, CDR2 SQIVND (reference sequence). V shed 4 bases and J 6 bases; nucleotides not matched to a gene: 4. The CDR3 extends over 14 amino acids. This chain's CDR3 is CASSKDRGRDGYTF. The CDR3 coding sequence is TGTGCCAGTAGTAAGGACAGGGGGCGTGATGGCTACACCTTC.

This chain connects TRBV15 to TRBJ2-3; 9 nucleotides align to TRBD1. This CDR3 comprises 16 residues. V was clipped by 3 bases and J by 3 bases; unmatched bases: 7. Germline CDR1 reads LNHNV; CDR2 reads YYDKDF (reference sequence). CDR3 coding DNA: TGTGCCACCAGCAGTGTCGACAGGGGGGGTACAGATACGCAGTATTTT. Translation gives CATSSVDRGGTDTQYF.

The rearrangement joins TRBV10-3 to TRBJ2-1; 16 nucleotides line up with TRBD2. V lost 9 bases, J lost 8 bases, and 7 bases stayed unmatched. Per germline, CDR1 ENHRY and CDR2 SYGVKD. This CDR3 is 15 amino acids long. CDR3 sequence (DNA): TGTGCCATGGGGACTAGCGGGGGGGCGCGCCATGAGCAGTTCTTC. It translates to CAMGTSGGARHEQFF.

The chain joins TRBV7-2 to TRBJ2-5; TRBD1 matches at 9 bases. CDR1 and CDR2 from the germline V gene are SGHTA and FQGNSA. The CDR3 runs to 15 residues. Trimming took 6 bases from V and 4 from J; bases not matched to a gene: 9. CDR3 residues: CASRTTGGERETQYF. The CDR3 nucleotides are TGTGCCAGCAGAACGACAGGGGGTGAACGAGAGACCCAGTACTTC.

The rearrangement joins TRBV3-1 (or the pseudogene TRBV3-2) to TRBJ1-5; maybe TRBD1 (5 bases). The ends were cut back, 1 base at V and 3 bases at J, with 7 bases in the middle. Per germline, CDR1 LGHDT and CDR2 YNNKEL (reference sequence). The CDR3 loop spans 14 amino acids. The CDR3: CASSQVGVNQPQHF. The CDR3 nucleotides are TGTGCCAGCAGCCAAGTAGGGGTCAATCAGCCCCAGCATTTT.

This clone was found a few times. The chain links TRBV10-2 to TRBJ2-7; 9 bases fit TRBD1. Trimming cost V 6 bases and J 3 bases; bases outside gene matches: 9. This CDR3 has 15 amino acids. The germline V gene encodes CDR1 WSHSY and CDR2 SAAADI. CDR3 residues: CASRDPGTGSYEQYF. Written as DNA, the CDR3 is TGCGCCAGCAGAGACCCCGGGACAGGGAGCTACGAGCAGTACTTC.

This clone was seen once. The J gene is TRBJ1-2, the V gene TRBV5-4; TRBD1 aligns across 9 bases. The germline CDR1 and CDR2 sequences are SGHNT and YYREEE (reference sequence). The J segment lost 4 bases and the V segment lost 4 bases, leaving 8 bases of the junction unmatched. The CDR3 totals 15 residues. CDR3 in amino acids: CASSLGQGTSYGYTF. CDR3 DNA sequence: TGTGCCAGCAGCCTAGGACAGGGGACGTCCTATGGCTACACCTTC.

This chain links TRBV14 with TRBJ1-2; D may be TRBD1 (5 bases). V was pared by 5 bases and J by 4 bases, with 14 bases between. Per the germline V gene, CDR1 is SGHDN and CDR2 is FVKESK. This CDR3 region has 14 residues. Written as DNA, the CDR3 is TGTGCCAGCAGCGGACAACTACAGATCTATGGCTACACCTTC. Translated, it gives CASSGQLQIYGYTF. The full variable domain, its missing parts supplied by reference TRBV14 and TRBJ1-2, is EAGVTQFPSHSVIEKGQTVTLRCDPISGHDNLYWYRRVMGKEIKFLLHFVKESKQDESGMPNNRFLAERTGGTYSTLKVQPAELEDSGVYFCASSGQLQIYGYTFGSGTRLTVV.

The chain is built from TRBV4-2 and TRBJ2-1, with TRBD2 identical over 15 bases. CDR3 length: 18 amino acids. The junction had 5 bases not matched to a gene; V was cut back by 5 bases and J by 0 bases. Looked up from germline, CDR1 is LGHNA and CDR2 is YNFKEQ. This CDR3 is CASSFGTSGGSSYNEQFF. CDR3 bases: TGTGCCAGCAGCTTCGGGACTAGCGGGGGGAGCTCCTACAATGAGCAGTTCTTC.

The J gene is TRBJ1-2, the V gene TRBV27; 8 bases line up with TRBD1. The CDR3 totals 12 residues. Germline V lookup: CDR1 MNHEY, CDR2 SMNVEV (reference sequence). V lost 10 bases, J lost 2 bases, and 3 bases stayed unmatched. The CDR3 nucleotides read TGTGCCACCCGACAGGGGAACTATGGCTACACCTTC. Its protein product is CATRQGNYGYTF.

This chain links TRBV15 with TRBJ1-4; 10 nucleotides line up with TRBD1. V trimming: 5 bases; J trimming: 5 bases; junction bases outside the gene matches: 5. This CDR3 comprises 15 residues. Germline CDR1 is LNHNV and CDR2 is YYDKDF (reference sequence). The CDR3 protein is CATSGRDRGNEKLFF. CDR3 in DNA: TGTGCCACCAGCGGACGGGACAGGGGAAATGAAAAACTGTTTTTT.

The chain links TRBV6-2 or TRBV6-3 to TRBJ1-5, with a possible D match to TRBD1 (6 bases). The CDR3 spans 14 residues. Trimming cost V 5 bases and J 2 bases, with 10 bases left between them. Germline lookup yields CDR1 MNHEY and CDR2 SVGEGT. The CDR3: CASSTGSGNQPQHF. The CDR3 coding sequence is TGTGCCAGCAGTACAGGGAGTGGCAATCAGCCCCAGCATTTT.